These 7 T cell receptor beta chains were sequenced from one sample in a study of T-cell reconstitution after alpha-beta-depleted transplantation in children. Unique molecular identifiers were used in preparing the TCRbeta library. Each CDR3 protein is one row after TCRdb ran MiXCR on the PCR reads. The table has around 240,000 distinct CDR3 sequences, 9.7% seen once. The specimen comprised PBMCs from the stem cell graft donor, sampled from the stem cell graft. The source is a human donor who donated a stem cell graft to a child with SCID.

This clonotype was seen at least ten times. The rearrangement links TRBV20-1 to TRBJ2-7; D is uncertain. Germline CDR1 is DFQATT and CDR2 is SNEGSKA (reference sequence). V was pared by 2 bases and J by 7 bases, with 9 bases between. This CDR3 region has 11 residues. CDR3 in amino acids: CSARPAWEQYF. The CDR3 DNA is TGCAGTGCTAGACCCGCCTGGGAGCAGTACTTC.

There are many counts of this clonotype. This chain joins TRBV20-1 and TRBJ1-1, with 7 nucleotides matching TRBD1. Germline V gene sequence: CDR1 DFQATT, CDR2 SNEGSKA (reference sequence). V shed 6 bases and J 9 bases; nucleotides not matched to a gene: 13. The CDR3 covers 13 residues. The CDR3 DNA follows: TGCAGTGCCGGGAGGATAGGGGGCGCGAAAGCTTTCTTT. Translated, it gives CSAGRIGGAKAFF.

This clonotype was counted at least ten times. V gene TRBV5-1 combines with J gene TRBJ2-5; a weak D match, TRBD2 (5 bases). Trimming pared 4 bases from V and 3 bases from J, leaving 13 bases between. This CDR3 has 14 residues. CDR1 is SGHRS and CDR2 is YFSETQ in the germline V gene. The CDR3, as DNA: TGCGCCAGCAGCGTCCAGGACTTAAAAGAGACCCAGTACTTC. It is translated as CASSVQDLKETQYF.

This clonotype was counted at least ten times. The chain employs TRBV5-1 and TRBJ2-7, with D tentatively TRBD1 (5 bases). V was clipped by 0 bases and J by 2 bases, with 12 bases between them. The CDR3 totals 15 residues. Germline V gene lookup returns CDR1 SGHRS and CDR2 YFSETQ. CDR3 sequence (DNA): TGCGCCAGCAGCTTGGCGACAGATCCTCCCTACGAGCAGTACTTC. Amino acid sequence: CASSLATDPPYEQYF.

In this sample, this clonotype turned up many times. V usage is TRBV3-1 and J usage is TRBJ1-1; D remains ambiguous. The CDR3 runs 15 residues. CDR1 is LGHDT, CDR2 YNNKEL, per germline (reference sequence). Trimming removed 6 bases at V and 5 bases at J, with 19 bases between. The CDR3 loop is CASSRMEASGTEAFF. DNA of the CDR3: TGTGCCAGCAGTCGGATGGAAGCAAGCGGGACTGAAGCTTTCTTT.

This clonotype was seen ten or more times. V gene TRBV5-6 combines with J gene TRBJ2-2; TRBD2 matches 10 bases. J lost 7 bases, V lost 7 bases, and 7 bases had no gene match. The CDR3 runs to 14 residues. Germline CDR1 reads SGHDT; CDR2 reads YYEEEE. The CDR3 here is CASVGSGGLGELFF. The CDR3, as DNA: TGTGCCAGCGTCGGTAGCGGGGGGCTCGGGGAGCTGTTTTTT.

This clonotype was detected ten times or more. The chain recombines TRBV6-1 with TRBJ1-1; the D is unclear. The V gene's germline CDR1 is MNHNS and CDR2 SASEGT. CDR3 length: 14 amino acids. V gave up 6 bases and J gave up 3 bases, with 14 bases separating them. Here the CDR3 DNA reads TGTGCCAGCAGGATTACCGGGAGGTACACTGAAGCTTTCTTT. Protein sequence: CASRITGRYTEAFF.